This T cell receptor (beta chain) was identified in a study of blood T cell repertoires in COVID-19. Whole-study context: Sites in the United States, Italy and Spain provided acute and convalescent COVID-19 samples.

TCRdb's copy holds only in-frame clones and misses some; the assay was immunoSEQ multiplex PCR. This sample yields about 36,000 clones, of which around 80% are seen a single time; less than 2.5% belongs to the top ten. Germline-derived CDR1 and CDR2 are MNHEY and SVGEGT. The CDR3 length is 14 residues. Trimming shortened V by 0 bases and J by 8 bases, and 13 bases separated the two germline ends. Sequencing was performed on peripheral blood. The chain joins TRBV6-2 or TRBV6-3 to TRBJ1-1, with D uncertain. The clonotype comes from a man between 60 and 75 years old with active COVID-19. The CDR3 region has the DNA TGTGCCAGCAGTTACTCGACGGCTGGAGGGGAAGCTTTCTTT. Amino acid sequence: CASSYSTAGGEAFF.